The present T cell receptor (beta chain) was sequenced within a study of blood T cell repertoires in COVID-19. Study-wide context: Spain, Italy and the United States supplied samples that represented acute and convalescent COVID-19. Nucleic acid was either cDNA or gDNA, and it came from T cells, B-cell-depleted T cells, or PBMCs.

Donors in Cohort 3 counted as recovered after two negative PCRs, clearance, or symptom resolution. The CDR3 spans 18 residues. CDR1 is SGDLS and CDR2 is YYNGEE in the germline V gene. Deletions cut 4 bases from V and 0 bases from J, with 20 bases between. The assay was immunoSEQ multiplex PCR, and TCRdb's table has in-frame clones only and misses some. The table lists some 330,000 clones, less than 90% of them singletons, with over 4.5% in the top ten. The sequenced material came from PBMCs or T cells enriched from blood (not recorded which). The chain uses TRBV9 and TRBJ2-1, with D possibly matching TRBD2 (6 bases). The receptor was derived from a woman aged 45 to 65 who had recovered from COVID-19. In nucleotides, the CDR3 is TGTGCCAGCAGCCCTACCCTCTTAGCGGTACGCTCCTACAATGAGCAGTTCTTC. Its translation is CASSPTLLAVRSYNEQFF.